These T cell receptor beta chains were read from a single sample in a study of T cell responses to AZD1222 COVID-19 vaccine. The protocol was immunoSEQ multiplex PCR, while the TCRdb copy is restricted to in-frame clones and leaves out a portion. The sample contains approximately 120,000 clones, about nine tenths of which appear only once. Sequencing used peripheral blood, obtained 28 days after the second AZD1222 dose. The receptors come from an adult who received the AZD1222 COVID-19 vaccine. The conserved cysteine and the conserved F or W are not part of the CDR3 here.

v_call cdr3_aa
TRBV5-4 ASSQGTSGRTDTQY
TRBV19 ASSMLGNTEAF
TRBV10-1 ASSGRGLPSYNEQF
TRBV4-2 ASSQDSAGGAQETQY
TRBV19 ASSIALSGGANEQF
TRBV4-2 ASSPTSGRRTDTQY
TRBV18 ASSLGTGDEKLF
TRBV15 ATSLDVQETQY
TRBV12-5 ASGLVPDRHSYT
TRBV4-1 ASSQGTGGLVRETQY
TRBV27 ASSLSGTALGYT
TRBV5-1 ASSPPASGDYNEQF
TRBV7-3 ASSLNGINEQF
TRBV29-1 SVSGYNEQF
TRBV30 AWAIFSMNTEAF
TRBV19 ASSVQPGYQPQH
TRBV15 ATSRDPGQFPNEQF
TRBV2 ASRRTSGAYEQY
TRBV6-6 ASSYGSGTGNEKLF
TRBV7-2 ASSLQVYGYT
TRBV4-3 ASSQDPSGGWGAEAF
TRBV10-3 AISEMRGSETQY
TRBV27 ASSLAGRRSLH
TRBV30 AWTKGVTDTQY
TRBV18 ASSPGGGNTEAF
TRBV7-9 ASSLEGTGGYEQY
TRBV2 ASSVQRQAGQPQH
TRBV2 ASRAGFPGDTEAF
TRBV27 ASSLMARPQETQY
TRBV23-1 ASTPVRCPYEQY
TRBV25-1 ASGDTNTGELF
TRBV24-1 ATSDLPRGLRNTEAF
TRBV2 ASRGESPETQY
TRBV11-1 ASSLDGYGANVLT
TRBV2 ASIWGYSNTGELF
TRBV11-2 ASSLVREEDWYTEAF
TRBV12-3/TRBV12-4 ASRETGAQPQH
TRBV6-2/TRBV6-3 ASSASGDTWNQPQH
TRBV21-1 ASSARQGSATNEKLF
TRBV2 ASSDGFAGETQY
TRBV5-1 ASSGDTGGQETQY
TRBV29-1 SVAQGTSSNQPQH
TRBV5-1 ASSLAGRDNYGYT
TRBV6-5 ASSWGQGYGYT
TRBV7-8 ASSLAQSGADF
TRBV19 ASKRGASETQY
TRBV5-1 ASSLGGTANTGELF
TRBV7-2 ASSLGLAGGGDTQY
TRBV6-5 ASSKGDSRYEQY
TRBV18 ASSPNQGETGELF
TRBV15 ATSRDRGGYGYT
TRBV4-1 ASSQLDSGGTDTQY